This is a list of T cell receptor beta chains from one sample in a study of T cell responses to AZD1222 COVID-19 vaccine. Some clones are missing from TCRdb's copy, which holds only in-frame ones; the method was immunoSEQ multiplex PCR. The sample carries roughly 100,000 clones, 84% recorded once. Sequenced here: peripheral blood, sampled on day 0 of AZD1222 vaccination. These receptors came from an adult in good health. Each CDR3 is given with its conserved first and last residue. A D gene is named only where the DNA matches it firmly. Where a row states a size, it is once, few, many or the class of an expanded clone; other rows omit it.

abundance: -; d_gene: -; v_gene: TRBV3-1/TRBV3-2; j_gene: TRBJ1-6; CDR3aa: CASSQPGGTLHF; CDR3nt: TGTGCCAGCAGCCAACCGGGGGGTACCCTCCACTTT
abundance: once; d_gene: TRBD1; v_gene: TRBV27; j_gene: TRBJ2-7; CDR3aa: CASSRSADRDYEQYF; CDR3nt: TGTGCCAGCAGTCGCTCCGCGGACAGGGACTACGAGCAGTACTTC
abundance: -; d_gene: TRBD2; v_gene: TRBV10-1; j_gene: TRBJ2-1; CDR3aa: CASSDTAGGLYNEQFF; CDR3nt: TGCGCCAGCAGTGATACTGCGGGGGGGCTCTACAATGAGCAGTTCTTC
abundance: -; d_gene: -; v_gene: TRBV5-1; j_gene: TRBJ2-2; CDR3aa: CASSQPNTGELFF; CDR3nt: TGCGCCAGCAGCCAGCCGAACACCGGGGAGCTGTTTTTT
abundance: -; d_gene: TRBD2; v_gene: TRBV10-1; j_gene: TRBJ2-1; CDR3aa: CASSEFSGGAYNEQFF; CDR3nt: TGCGCCAGCAGTGAGTTTAGCGGGGGGGCCTACAATGAGCAGTTCTTC
abundance: -; d_gene: TRBD1; v_gene: TRBV11-2; j_gene: TRBJ2-2; CDR3aa: CASTETGGWTGELFF; CDR3nt: TGTGCCAGCACCGAGACAGGGGGCTGGACCGGGGAGCTGTTTTTT
abundance: -; d_gene: -; v_gene: TRBV7-3; j_gene: TRBJ2-1; CDR3aa: CASSLSGGSSYNEQFF; CDR3nt: TGTGCCAGCAGCTTAAGCGGCGGAAGCTCCTACAATGAGCAGTTCTTC
abundance: once; d_gene: TRBD1; v_gene: TRBV9; j_gene: TRBJ1-2; CDR3aa: CASSTGDRDYGYTF; CDR3nt: TGTGCCAGCAGCACAGGGGACAGGGACTATGGCTACACCTTC
abundance: -; d_gene: -; v_gene: TRBV18; j_gene: TRBJ1-1; CDR3aa: CASSPSSGNTEAFF; CDR3nt: TGTGCCAGCTCACCATCGTCAGGGAACACTGAAGCTTTCTTT
abundance: once; d_gene: TRBD1; v_gene: TRBV30; j_gene: TRBJ1-2; CDR3aa: CAWCYRDRGYGYTF; CDR3nt: TGTGCCTGGTGCTACCGGGACAGGGGGTATGGCTACACCTTC
abundance: -; d_gene: TRBD1; v_gene: TRBV2; j_gene: TRBJ1-5; CDR3aa: CASGGQGRNQPQHF; CDR3nt: TGTGCCAGCGGGGGACAGGGTAGGAATCAGCCCCAGCATTTT
abundance: -; d_gene: -; v_gene: TRBV2; j_gene: TRBJ1-1; CDR3aa: CASREGVGEAFF; CDR3nt: TGTGCCAGCAGGGAAGGCGTCGGTGAAGCTTTCTTT
abundance: -; d_gene: TRBD1; v_gene: TRBV19; j_gene: TRBJ1-5; CDR3aa: CASRTTGGKTSNQPQHF; CDR3nt: TGTGCCAGTAGGACTACAGGGGGCAAAACTTCTAATCAGCCCCAGCATTTT
abundance: -; d_gene: TRBD1; v_gene: TRBV19; j_gene: TRBJ1-1; CDR3aa: CASSTRTGGAVTEAFF; CDR3nt: TGTGCCAGTAGTACCCGGACAGGGGGCGCAGTCACTGAAGCTTTCTTT
abundance: once; d_gene: -; v_gene: TRBV7-2; j_gene: TRBJ1-1; CDR3aa: CASSFQGGNTEAFF; CDR3nt: TGTGCCAGCAGCTTTCAGGGTGGGAACACTGAAGCTTTCTTT
abundance: -; d_gene: -; v_gene: TRBV7-8; j_gene: TRBJ1-6; CDR3aa: CASSLVTSQRRGHSPLHF; CDR3nt: TGTGCCAGCAGCTTAGTGACCTCGCAGAGACGGGGGCATTCACCCCTCCACTTT
abundance: -; d_gene: TRBD2; v_gene: TRBV6-4; j_gene: TRBJ2-2; CDR3aa: CASSLLREVNTGELFF; CDR3nt: TGTGCCAGCTCCCTCCTGCGGGAGGTAAACACCGGGGAGCTGTTTTTT
abundance: -; d_gene: -; v_gene: TRBV6-5; j_gene: TRBJ2-5; CDR3aa: CASSYGGGTGQETQYF; CDR3nt: TGTGCCAGCAGTTACGGGGGAGGCACGGGACAAGAGACCCAGTACTTC
abundance: -; d_gene: -; v_gene: TRBV10-3; j_gene: TRBJ1-2; CDR3aa: CAISETRGRGYTF; CDR3nt: TGTGCCATCAGTGAAACAAGGGGGAGGGGCTACACCTTC
abundance: -; d_gene: TRBD1; v_gene: TRBV5-5; j_gene: TRBJ2-3; CDR3aa: CASSVAGTGLTDTQYF; CDR3nt: TGTGCCAGCAGCGTGGCCGGGACAGGGCTGACCGATACGCAGTATTTT
abundance: -; d_gene: -; v_gene: TRBV14; j_gene: TRBJ2-4; CDR3aa: CASSQSGYTKYF; CDR3nt: TGTGCCAGCAGCCAATCGGGATATACAAAGTACTTC
abundance: -; d_gene: TRBD2; v_gene: TRBV5-4; j_gene: TRBJ2-1; CDR3aa: CASSPWTSGYNEQFF; CDR3nt: TGTGCCAGCAGCCCATGGACTAGCGGGTACAATGAGCAGTTCTTC
abundance: -; d_gene: TRBD1; v_gene: TRBV15; j_gene: TRBJ1-5; CDR3aa: CATSRDRGNQPQHF; CDR3nt: TGTGCCACCAGCCGAGACAGGGGCAATCAGCCCCAGCATTTT
abundance: -; d_gene: -; v_gene: TRBV11-3; j_gene: TRBJ2-5; CDR3aa: CASSLDAGTGTQYF; CDR3nt: TGTGCCAGCAGCTTAGATGCAGGGACGGGGACCCAGTACTTC
abundance: -; d_gene: TRBD1; v_gene: TRBV18; j_gene: TRBJ2-7; CDR3aa: CASSTTSNRGIYEQYF; CDR3nt: TGTGCCAGCTCCACGACCAGTAACAGGGGGATCTACGAGCAGTACTTC
abundance: -; d_gene: -; v_gene: TRBV7-3; j_gene: TRBJ2-5; CDR3aa: CASSYDSYSETQYF; CDR3nt: TGTGCCAGCAGCTACGACTCGTATTCAGAGACCCAGTACTTC
abundance: -; d_gene: TRBD1; v_gene: TRBV28; j_gene: TRBJ1-5; CDR3aa: CASRPDRVVLSNQPQHF; CDR3nt: TGTGCCAGCAGACCAGACAGGGTAGTCCTGAGCAATCAGCCCCAGCATTTT
abundance: -; d_gene: -; v_gene: TRBV14; j_gene: TRBJ1-2; CDR3aa: CASSQVRGDHYGYTF; CDR3nt: TGTGCCAGCAGCCAAGTTCGGGGGGATCACTATGGCTACACCTTC
abundance: -; d_gene: -; v_gene: TRBV12-3/TRBV12-4; j_gene: TRBJ1-5; CDR3aa: CASSGTTDQPQHF; CDR3nt: TGTGCCAGCAGCGGGACAACCGATCAGCCCCAGCATTTT
abundance: -; d_gene: -; v_gene: TRBV19; j_gene: TRBJ1-4; CDR3aa: CASRTPGTRNEKLFF; CDR3nt: TGTGCCAGTAGGACCCCCGGGACACGTAATGAAAAACTGTTTTTT
abundance: once; d_gene: -; v_gene: TRBV28; j_gene: TRBJ1-5; CDR3aa: CASSFFFGENNQPQHF; CDR3nt: TGTGCCAGCAGTTTCTTCTTCGGGGAAAACAATCAGCCCCAGCATTTT
abundance: -; d_gene: TRBD1; v_gene: TRBV10-3; j_gene: TRBJ2-1; CDR3aa: CAISQGQGEYNEQFF; CDR3nt: TGTGCCATCAGCCAGGGACAGGGAGAATACAATGAGCAGTTCTTC